A selection of T cell receptor beta chains follows, all from one sample in a study of blood T cell repertoires in COVID-19. Only in-frame clones appear in the TCRdb table, and some are missing; sequencing was by immunoSEQ multiplex PCR. The sample has under 200,000 clones, around four fifths seen once. The source material was PBMCs or T cells enriched from blood (not recorded which). All receptors come from a woman aged 45-65 years who had recovered from COVID-19. CDR3s include the opening cysteine and the closing phenylalanine or tryptophan. The order of the fields is CDR3 DNA, CDR3 protein, V gene, J gene, clone size, D gene. D genes are given only for firm matches. A clone size is listed for some rows: how often the clone was seen (once, few, many), or a class if it is expanded.

DNA: TGTGCCAGCAGCGCGAGCCGGTCCCCCGTATCCGAGCAGTTCTTC
CDR3: CASSASRSPVSEQFF
V: TRBV9
J: TRBJ2-1
size: .
D: .

DNA: TGTGCCAGCAGCGTGACCGGGACAGAGGTCACCGGGGAGCTGTTTTTT
CDR3: CASSVTGTEVTGELFF
V: TRBV9
J: TRBJ2-2
size: .
D: TRBD1

DNA: TGCGCCAGCAGCCAGGACAGGGGGCGCAGGAACACTGAAGCTTTCTTT
CDR3: CASSQDRGRRNTEAFF
V: TRBV5-1
J: TRBJ1-1
size: .
D: TRBD1

DNA: TGCGCCAGCAGCCTGCAAGCTACTCCGAGCACAGATACGCAGTATTTT
CDR3: CASSLQATPSTDTQYF
V: TRBV4-1
J: TRBJ2-3
size: .
D: .

DNA: TGTGCCAGCAGTTTACGGGGGGGGGTTGAAGCTTTCTTT
CDR3: CASSLRGGVEAFF
V: TRBV12-3/TRBV12-4
J: TRBJ1-1
size: .
D: .

DNA: TGTGCCACCAGTGGGGTACGAGGTGAAGCTTTCTTT
CDR3: CATSGVRGEAFF
V: TRBV24-1
J: TRBJ1-1
size: .
D: .

DNA: TGTGCCAGCGGACAGGGTATTCGGGGCTACACCTTC
CDR3: CASGQGIRGYTF
V: TRBV12-3/TRBV12-4
J: TRBJ1-2
size: .
D: TRBD1

DNA: TGTGCCAGCAGTTTAGTGCAAGAGCCCCTCCACTTT
CDR3: CASSLVQEPLHF
V: TRBV28
J: TRBJ1-6
size: few
D: .

DNA: TGCGCCAGCAGCTCGGAGGGTAATGAAAAACTGTTTTTT
CDR3: CASSSEGNEKLFF
V: TRBV5-1
J: TRBJ1-4
size: many
D: .

DNA: TGTGCCATCAGGGATAGCGGGAAAAGCTCCTACAATGAGCAGTTCTTC
CDR3: CAIRDSGKSSYNEQFF
V: TRBV10-3
J: TRBJ2-1
size: .
D: TRBD2

DNA: TGCGCCAGCAGCTCCAGACAGAACACCGGGGAGCTGTTTTTT
CDR3: CASSSRQNTGELFF
V: TRBV5-1
J: TRBJ2-2
size: .
D: .

DNA: TGTGCCAGCAGCTTAGCGACAGGGGAAAAACTGTTTTTT
CDR3: CASSLATGEKLFF
V: TRBV11-2
J: TRBJ1-4
size: .
D: TRBD1

DNA: TGTGCCAGTAGTATAGGACAGGGGGCGGTACACTCTGGGGCCAACGTCCTGACTTTC
CDR3: CASSIGQGAVHSGANVLTF
V: TRBV19
J: TRBJ2-6
size: .
D: TRBD1

DNA: TGTGCCAGCAGCCTAGACTACATTCAGGGGGAGCTGTTTTTT
CDR3: CASSLDYIQGELFF
V: TRBV7-9
J: TRBJ2-2
size: few
D: .

DNA: TGTGCCAGCAGCGTAGTCTCCACCGGGGAGCTGTTTTTT
CDR3: CASSVVSTGELFF
V: TRBV9
J: TRBJ2-2
size: few
D: .

DNA: TGTGCCAGCAGTGAGGGGGCGGCGGGACGGGGTGAGCAGTTCTTC
CDR3: CASSEGAAGRGEQFF
V: TRBV28
J: TRBJ2-1
size: few
D: .

DNA: TGTGCCAGCAGTTTATACCTAGCGGGAGTCAATGAGCAGTTCTTC
CDR3: CASSLYLAGVNEQFF
V: TRBV27
J: TRBJ2-1
size: .
D: TRBD2

DNA: TGTGCCAGCAGCGTTGACAGGGTAAGCAATCAGCCCCAGCATTTT
CDR3: CASSVDRVSNQPQHF
V: TRBV9
J: TRBJ1-5
size: .
D: TRBD1

DNA: TGTGCCAGTAGGGTCAGGGGCCGAAATTCACCCCTCCACTTT
CDR3: CASRVRGRNSPLHF
V: TRBV19
J: TRBJ1-6
size: .
D: .

DNA: TGCGCCAGCAGCTTCAGCGGGGGGAGGGCAGATACGCAGTATTTT
CDR3: CASSFSGGRADTQYF
V: TRBV5-1
J: TRBJ2-3
size: .
D: TRBD2

DNA: TGTGCCAGCAGCTCTAGCCCCGAGATTTGGGAGACCCAGTACTTC
CDR3: CASSSSPEIWETQYF
V: TRBV7-2
J: TRBJ2-5
size: .
D: .

DNA: TGTGCCAGCAGCGTAGAAGCCAATGGTTACAGCCTTTATGGCTACACCTTC
CDR3: CASSVEANGYSLYGYTF
V: TRBV9
J: TRBJ1-2
size: .
D: .

DNA: TGTGCCAGCAGCGTAGACGGGGCAGGGAGGAACACCATATATTTT
CDR3: CASSVDGAGRNTIYF
V: TRBV9
J: TRBJ1-3
size: .
D: .

DNA: TGTGCCACCAGTCAGGGACTAGCGGGAGCTTCTGAGCAGTTCTTC
CDR3: CATSQGLAGASEQFF
V: TRBV24-1
J: TRBJ2-1
size: .
D: TRBD2

DNA: TGTGCCACCAGCTCAGGGGAAGGGTACGATGGCTACACCTTC
CDR3: CATSSGEGYDGYTF
V: TRBV15
J: TRBJ1-2
size: .
D: .

DNA: TGTGCCAGCTGCTCGAGGGTCAATCAGCCCCAGCATTTT
CDR3: CASCSRVNQPQHF
V: TRBV6-5
J: TRBJ1-5
size: .
D: .

DNA: TGTGCCAGCAGCTTAGATCTCGCCGGTAACTATGGCTACACCTTC
CDR3: CASSLDLAGNYGYTF
V: TRBV11-3
J: TRBJ1-2
size: .
D: .

DNA: TGTGCCAGCCCCTCTCCTGAAAGAGTGAACACTGAAGCTTTCTTT
CDR3: CASPSPERVNTEAFF
V: TRBV11-2
J: TRBJ1-1
size: .
D: .

DNA: TGTGCCAGCAGCCAAGGACAGATAATTACTAACTATGGCTACACCTTC
CDR3: CASSQGQIITNYGYTF
V: TRBV5-4
J: TRBJ1-2
size: .
D: .

DNA: TGTGCCAGCAGTAGACAATCCGGGACAGCTTATGGCTACACCTTC
CDR3: CASSRQSGTAYGYTF
V: TRBV27
J: TRBJ1-2
size: .
D: TRBD1

DNA: TGTGCCAGCAGCCCCCCTAGCGGGAGAGGTAAAGGCGGGGAGCTGTTTTTT
CDR3: CASSPPSGRGKGGELFF
V: TRBV9
J: TRBJ2-2
size: .
D: TRBD2

DNA: TGTGCCAGTCGCCGGGACAGGGGTTACAATGAGCAGTTCTTC
CDR3: CASRRDRGYNEQFF
V: TRBV27
J: TRBJ2-1
size: .
D: TRBD1

DNA: TGTGCCAGCAGCCCACTGGCTAGGGTAGCGCTTGGGTGGGCCAAAAACATTCAGTACTTC
CDR3: CASSPLARVALGWAKNIQYF
V: TRBV7-8
J: TRBJ2-4
size: .
D: .

DNA: TGCAGCGTGGGACTCATCATGAACACTGAAGCTTTCTTT
CDR3: CSVGLIMNTEAFF
V: TRBV29-1
J: TRBJ1-1
size: .
D: .